This is a list of T cell receptor beta chains from one sample in a study of shared clonotypes between healthy human individuals. Sequencing used immunoSEQ multiplex PCR; TCRdb keeps in-frame clones, though not all of them. The sample lists about a million clones; around 74% were seen once. Sequencing input: memory CD4+ T cells sorted from blood. These receptors were collected from a man aged 18 to 29 in good health. Both conserved end residues are part of each CDR3. A D gene is named only where the DNA matches it firmly. The size of a clone is reported for some rows only, either as once, few or many, or as a class for expanded clones.

J gene: TRBJ2-7; clone size: .; D gene: .; V gene: TRBV7-2; CDR3 DNA: TGTGCCAGCAGCTTAGCCTTATCCTACGAGCAGTACTTC; CDR3 protein: CASSLALSYEQYF
J gene: TRBJ2-1; clone size: .; D gene: .; V gene: TRBV19; CDR3 DNA: TGTGCCAGTAGTATGGCCGGGAGCCCGCCCTACAATGAGCAGTTCTTC; CDR3 protein: CASSMAGSPPYNEQFF
J gene: TRBJ1-1; clone size: few; D gene: .; V gene: TRBV5-1; CDR3 DNA: TGCGCCAGCAGGAACCAAGACAGTGAAGCTTTCTTT; CDR3 protein: CASRNQDSEAFF
J gene: TRBJ1-5; clone size: many; D gene: .; V gene: TRBV10-2; CDR3 DNA: TGCGCCAGCAGTTGGACGGGGGATCAGCCCCAGCATTTT; CDR3 protein: CASSWTGDQPQHF
J gene: TRBJ2-5; clone size: .; D gene: TRBD2; V gene: TRBV4-2; CDR3 DNA: TGTGCCAGCAGCCGAAGGGAGGGAGAGACCCAGTACTTC; CDR3 protein: CASSRREGETQYF
J gene: TRBJ1-6; clone size: many; D gene: .; V gene: TRBV6-1; CDR3 DNA: TGTGCCAGCAACCCGGATAGGGCACGGGATTCACCCCTCCACTTT; CDR3 protein: CASNPDRARDSPLHF
J gene: TRBJ2-5; clone size: .; D gene: TRBD2; V gene: TRBV29-1; CDR3 DNA: TGCAGCGCTGCTTCAACAGGCGGGGGGGAGACCCAGTACTTC; CDR3 protein: CSAASTGGGETQYF
J gene: TRBJ1-6; clone size: few; D gene: TRBD1; V gene: TRBV7-9; CDR3 DNA: TGTGCCAGCAGCTCTACGGGACAGAATAATTCACCCCTCCACTTT; CDR3 protein: CASSSTGQNNSPLHF
J gene: TRBJ1-3; clone size: .; D gene: .; V gene: TRBV5-1; CDR3 DNA: TGCGCCAGCAGCTTGGAGAGGGCGACAGGCTCTGGAAACACCATATATTTT; CDR3 protein: CASSLERATGSGNTIYF
J gene: TRBJ2-1; clone size: .; D gene: TRBD2; V gene: TRBV10-3; CDR3 DNA: TGTGCCATCAGTGCGGCTAGCGGATACAATGAGCAGTTCTTC; CDR3 protein: CAISAASGYNEQFF
J gene: TRBJ2-5; clone size: .; D gene: .; V gene: TRBV14; CDR3 DNA: TGTGCCAGCAGCCAAGGAGTCGGTAATTTGGACTTC; CDR3 protein: CASSQGVGNLDF
J gene: TRBJ2-6; clone size: .; D gene: .; V gene: TRBV28; CDR3 DNA: TGTGCCAGCAGTTCACAGGGTTCAGGGGCCAACGTCCTGACTTTC; CDR3 protein: CASSSQGSGANVLTF
J gene: TRBJ2-7; clone size: .; D gene: .; V gene: TRBV29-1; CDR3 DNA: TGCAGCGTTGCCTCGGGAGTAGGGTTCGAGCAGTACTTC; CDR3 protein: CSVASGVGFEQYF
J gene: TRBJ2-6; clone size: .; D gene: .; V gene: TRBV19; CDR3 DNA: TGTGCCAGTAGCGGGATCCTTTCCTCTGGGGCCAACGTCCTGACTTTC; CDR3 protein: CASSGILSSGANVLTF
J gene: TRBJ2-1; clone size: .; D gene: .; V gene: TRBV11-3; CDR3 DNA: TGTGCCAGCAGCGAAACCGGGACACTTGGCGATGAGCAGTTCTTC; CDR3 protein: CASSETGTLGDEQFF
J gene: TRBJ2-2; clone size: .; D gene: .; V gene: TRBV5-1; CDR3 DNA: TGCGCCAGCAGCTTGGACAGTAACACCGGGGAGCTGTTTTTT; CDR3 protein: CASSLDSNTGELFF
J gene: TRBJ1-2; clone size: .; D gene: .; V gene: TRBV30; CDR3 DNA: TGTGCCTGGAGGCAGACAGGCTTTAACTATGGCTACACCTTC; CDR3 protein: CAWRQTGFNYGYTF
J gene: TRBJ1-2; clone size: .; D gene: .; V gene: TRBV5-6; CDR3 DNA: TGTGCCAGCAGCTCCTCGCGGGGGGGCAACTATGGCTACACCTTC; CDR3 protein: CASSSSRGGNYGYTF
J gene: TRBJ2-7; clone size: .; D gene: TRBD1; V gene: TRBV27; CDR3 DNA: TGTGCCAGCAGCACGACAGGGGGCTTCCGCGAGCAGTACTTC; CDR3 protein: CASSTTGGFREQYF
J gene: TRBJ2-1; clone size: .; D gene: .; V gene: TRBV11-2; CDR3 DNA: TGTGCCAGCAGCTTAGGCCCGTCTAGCAGTGAGCAGTTCTTC; CDR3 protein: CASSLGPSSSEQFF
J gene: TRBJ2-7; clone size: .; D gene: TRBD2; V gene: TRBV10-1; CDR3 DNA: TGCGCCAGCAGCGCCGGGACTAGCGGGAGATGGGAGCAGTACTTC; CDR3 protein: CASSAGTSGRWEQYF
J gene: TRBJ1-2; clone size: .; D gene: .; V gene: TRBV27; CDR3 DNA: TGTGCCAGCAGGAACAGGGCCAACTATGGCTACACCTTC; CDR3 protein: CASRNRANYGYTF
J gene: TRBJ1-6; clone size: .; D gene: TRBD1; V gene: TRBV4-1; CDR3 DNA: TGCGCCAGCAGCCAAACTAGGGACAGGGGTCCCATCTATAATTCACCCCTCCACTTT; CDR3 protein: CASSQTRDRGPIYNSPLHF
J gene: TRBJ2-5; clone size: once; D gene: TRBD2; V gene: TRBV6-6; CDR3 DNA: TGTGCCAGCACACCTAGCGGGCCTGAGACCCAGTACTTC; CDR3 protein: CASTPSGPETQYF
J gene: TRBJ1-1; clone size: once; D gene: TRBD1; V gene: TRBV2; CDR3 DNA: TGTGCCAGCAGTGGACAGGGCGGGGTGAACACTGAAGCTTTCTTT; CDR3 protein: CASSGQGGVNTEAFF
J gene: TRBJ2-7; clone size: once; D gene: TRBD1; V gene: TRBV5-6; CDR3 DNA: TGTGCCAGCAGCCAGGACAGGGGGAATGGCGGGAGGATCCAGGAGCAGTACTTC; CDR3 protein: CASSQDRGNGGRIQEQYF
J gene: TRBJ2-7; clone size: .; D gene: .; V gene: TRBV9; CDR3 DNA: TGTGCCAGCAGCGTTAATCCGGGACCCGAGCTAGCGCAGTACTTC; CDR3 protein: CASSVNPGPELAQYF
J gene: TRBJ1-2; clone size: .; D gene: .; V gene: TRBV4-3; CDR3 DNA: TGCGCCAGCAGCCAGTTAGGGGGAGATGGCTACACCTTC; CDR3 protein: CASSQLGGDGYTF
J gene: TRBJ1-1; clone size: .; D gene: .; V gene: TRBV9; CDR3 DNA: TGTGCCAGCAGGTCGGACACCACTGAAGCTTTCTTT; CDR3 protein: CASRSDTTEAFF
J gene: TRBJ2-1; clone size: .; D gene: .; V gene: TRBV7-9; CDR3 DNA: TGTGCCAGCAGCCCCTTCCAGTTCTTC; CDR3 protein: CASSPFQFF
J gene: TRBJ2-1; clone size: .; D gene: .; V gene: TRBV5-4; CDR3 DNA: TGTGCCAGCAGCTTGGAGGGGGAAGCGACTGAGCAGTTCTTC; CDR3 protein: CASSLEGEATEQFF
J gene: TRBJ2-2; clone size: once; D gene: .; V gene: TRBV28; CDR3 DNA: TGTGCCAGCAGTACTCGCCAGGGTGTTAGCGGGGAGCTGTTTTTT; CDR3 protein: CASSTRQGVSGELFF
J gene: TRBJ2-1; clone size: .; D gene: TRBD1; V gene: TRBV5-1; CDR3 DNA: TGCGCCAGCCGGGACAGGGTCCATGAGCAGTTCTTC; CDR3 protein: CASRDRVHEQFF
J gene: TRBJ2-2; clone size: few; D gene: .; V gene: TRBV2; CDR3 DNA: TGTGCCAGTTTCAAAGGGCAGATTAACACCGGGGAGCTGTTTTTT; CDR3 protein: CASFKGQINTGELFF
J gene: TRBJ2-6; clone size: .; D gene: .; V gene: TRBV2; CDR3 DNA: TGTGCCAGCAGTAATTATCCGGCCCGATCCTCTGGGGCCAACGTCCTGACTTTC; CDR3 protein: CASSNYPARSSGANVLTF
J gene: TRBJ2-2; clone size: .; D gene: .; V gene: TRBV2; CDR3 DNA: TGTGCCAGCCTGGCTGAAAATCCCGCGAACACCGGGGAGCTGTTTTTT; CDR3 protein: CASLAENPANTGELFF
J gene: TRBJ1-1; clone size: .; D gene: .; V gene: TRBV18; CDR3 DNA: TGTGCCAGCTCACCGTTTACCCAGGGAAACACTGAAGCTTTCTTT; CDR3 protein: CASSPFTQGNTEAFF
J gene: TRBJ2-5; clone size: .; D gene: .; V gene: TRBV19; CDR3 DNA: TGTGCCAGTAGTATAAATGGCGGGGAGACCCAGTACTTC; CDR3 protein: CASSINGGETQYF
J gene: TRBJ2-3; clone size: .; D gene: .; V gene: TRBV5-4; CDR3 DNA: TGTGCCAGTTCACAGGAGAACACAGATACGCAGTATTTT; CDR3 protein: CASSQENTDTQYF
J gene: TRBJ2-1; clone size: few; D gene: .; V gene: TRBV14; CDR3 DNA: TGTGCCAGCAGCTTGTATCAAGTTTACAATGAGCAGTTCTTC; CDR3 protein: CASSLYQVYNEQFF
J gene: TRBJ2-1; clone size: .; D gene: .; V gene: TRBV20-1; CDR3 DNA: TGCAGTGCTAGGCACCCCAATGAGCAGTTCTTC; CDR3 protein: CSARHPNEQFF
J gene: TRBJ2-5; clone size: .; D gene: .; V gene: TRBV2; CDR3 DNA: TGTGCCAGCAGTGAGTCCCCAGGGAATAACTTC; CDR3 protein: CASSESPGNNF
J gene: TRBJ1-1; clone size: .; D gene: .; V gene: TRBV29-1; CDR3 DNA: TGCAGCGTTGAAGAAGCAGGGCGGAGGAACACTGAAGCTTTCTTT; CDR3 protein: CSVEEAGRRNTEAFF
J gene: TRBJ2-7; clone size: .; D gene: .; V gene: TRBV5-6; CDR3 DNA: TGTGCCAGCAGCTTCAAGGGTATCGTCCACGAGCAGTACTTC; CDR3 protein: CASSFKGIVHEQYF
J gene: TRBJ1-1; clone size: .; D gene: .; V gene: TRBV18; CDR3 DNA: TGTGCCAGCTCACCACGGGCAGGGAACACTGAAGCTTTCTTT; CDR3 protein: CASSPRAGNTEAFF
J gene: TRBJ2-5; clone size: .; D gene: .; V gene: TRBV5-6; CDR3 DNA: TGTGCCAGCAGCTTGATTGCGAGCAAGAGCCAAGAGACCCAGTACTTC; CDR3 protein: CASSLIASKSQETQYF
J gene: TRBJ2-5; clone size: .; D gene: .; V gene: TRBV9; CDR3 DNA: TGTGCCAGCAGCCTCGGACACGGATACGAGACCCAGTACTTC; CDR3 protein: CASSLGHGYETQYF
J gene: TRBJ2-7; clone size: .; D gene: TRBD2; V gene: TRBV6-1; CDR3 DNA: TGTGCCAGCAGTGCTACCGGGACTAGCGGGACCACCGCCAGTTCCGAGCAGTACTTC; CDR3 protein: CASSATGTSGTTASSEQYF
J gene: TRBJ2-7; clone size: .; D gene: .; V gene: TRBV11-2; CDR3 DNA: TGTGCCAGCAGGAGGGGCGTCGGGGGGCAACGGTACGAGCAGTACTTC; CDR3 protein: CASRRGVGGQRYEQYF
J gene: TRBJ2-1; clone size: few; D gene: TRBD1; V gene: TRBV5-1; CDR3 DNA: TGCGCCAGCAGCCGGACCGGGACAGGGTATGGATCGGGAGAGCAGTTCTTC; CDR3 protein: CASSRTGTGYGSGEQFF
J gene: TRBJ2-1; clone size: .; D gene: TRBD2; V gene: TRBV27; CDR3 DNA: TGTGCCAGCAGTTTAACATCCCGGACTAGCGGGGGAAACAGTGAGCAGTTCTTC; CDR3 protein: CASSLTSRTSGGNSEQFF
J gene: TRBJ2-5; clone size: .; D gene: .; V gene: TRBV7-6; CDR3 DNA: TGTGCCAGCAGCGTCCGGGTGGCCGGGGAGACCCAGTACTTC; CDR3 protein: CASSVRVAGETQYF
J gene: TRBJ2-1; clone size: .; D gene: TRBD2; V gene: TRBV28; CDR3 DNA: TGTGCCAGCAGTTTACCTACTAGCGGGACGTACAATGAGCAGTTCTTC; CDR3 protein: CASSLPTSGTYNEQFF
J gene: TRBJ2-7; clone size: .; D gene: TRBD1; V gene: TRBV10-2; CDR3 DNA: TGCGCCAGCAGTGAGTCGCCAGGGACAGGGTACGAGCAGTACTTC; CDR3 protein: CASSESPGTGYEQYF
J gene: TRBJ2-1; clone size: .; D gene: TRBD1; V gene: TRBV14; CDR3 DNA: TGTGCCAGCAGCCAAAGATCGGGCACGAGGGGGCGCGGGTACAATGAGCAGTTCTTC; CDR3 protein: CASSQRSGTRGRGYNEQFF
J gene: TRBJ1-5; clone size: few; D gene: .; V gene: TRBV16; CDR3 DNA: TGTGCCAGCAGCCAGGGGGCCGCCAATCAGCCCCAGCATTTT; CDR3 protein: CASSQGAANQPQHF
J gene: TRBJ2-4; clone size: .; D gene: TRBD2; V gene: TRBV7-8; CDR3 DNA: TGTGCCAGCAGCTTAGCCTATCGGGTAGCGGGAGGGAAAAACATTCAGTACTTC; CDR3 protein: CASSLAYRVAGGKNIQYF
J gene: TRBJ2-7; clone size: .; D gene: .; V gene: TRBV7-6; CDR3 DNA: TGTGCCAGCAGCTCCAAGATCGGGGAGCAGTACTTC; CDR3 protein: CASSSKIGEQYF